Following are 21 T cell receptor beta chains from one sample sequenced in a study of blood T cell repertoires in COVID-19. Sequencing used immunoSEQ multiplex PCR; TCRdb keeps in-frame clones, though not all of them. The table shows fewer than 350,000 clones, with about 91% occurring only once. What was sequenced was peripheral blood. All receptors come from a man aged 25 to 45 with COVID-19, enrolled during active disease.

The chain uses TRBV5-1 and TRBJ1-3, with D maybe TRBD1 (6 bases). There are 18 residues in the CDR3. Germline V CDR1 and CDR2: SGHRS, YFSETQ. With 3 bases removed from V and 2 bases from J, the gap between germline ends came to 21 bases. CDR3 nucleotides: TGCGCCAGCAGCTGGACCACAATGGACAGATTAACTGGAAACACCATATATTTT. Translation gives CASSWTTMDRLTGNTIYF. The full variable domain, in which reference TRBV5-1 and TRBJ1-3 provide the parts outside the CDR3, is KAGVTQTPRYLIKTRGQQVTLSCSPISGHRSVSWYQQTPGQGLQFLFEYFSETQRNKGNFPGRFSGRQFSNSRSEMNVSTLELGDSALYLCASSWTTMDRLTGNTIYFGEGSWLTVV.

The CDR3 region has the DNA TGTGCCAGCAGTTACGCGACTAGCGGGAGCTACGAGCAGTACTTC. Translation: CASSYATSGSYEQYF. This chain joins TRBV6-5 and TRBJ2-7, with TRBD2 identical over 12 bases. The V gene's germline CDR1 is MNHEY and CDR2 SVGAGI. J gave up 3 bases and V 2 bases, and 2 bases lay outside the gene matches. The CDR3 sequence is 15 residues long.

This clone was found once. The V call is TRBV5-4, the J call TRBJ2-3, with 11 bases lining up with TRBD1. J gave up 4 bases and V 4 bases, and 8 bases lay outside the gene matches. CDR3 length equals 16 residues. The V gene's germline CDR1 is SGHNT and CDR2 YYREEE (reference sequence). For the CDR3, the DNA is TGTGCCAGCAGCCCGGAGCGGGGACAGGGGGCAGATACGCAGTATTTT. Protein product: CASSPERGQGADTQYF. The full variable domain, its missing parts supplied by reference TRBV5-4 and TRBJ2-3, is ETGVTQSPTHLIKTRGQQVTLRCSSQSGHNTVSWYQQALGQGPQFIFQYYREEENGRGNFPPRFSGLQFPNYSSELNVNALELDDSALYLCASSPERGQGADTQYFGPGTRLTVL.

The chain recombines TRBV28 with TRBJ1-1, with 8 nucleotides matching TRBD1. V dropped 7 bases and J dropped 1; count of bases not matched to a gene: 5. The CDR3 is 14 amino acids. The germline gives CDR1 MDHEN, CDR2 SYDVKM. CDR3 loop: CASTPGGPNTEAFF. The CDR3 DNA follows: TGTGCCAGCACGCCAGGGGGCCCGAACACTGAAGCTTTCTTT.

The V gene is TRBV9, the J gene TRBJ1-3; 9 bases are a match to TRBD1. V lost 4 bases to trimming and J lost 0 bases; unmatched junction nucleotides: 17. The CDR3 is made up of 20 amino acids. Germline-derived CDR1 and CDR2 are SGDLS and YYNGEE. The CDR3 nucleotides are TGTGCCAGCAGCCAGCGTTTTTGGACCGGACAGGGGCCCTCTGGAAACACCATATATTTT. Translation gives CASSQRFWTGQGPSGNTIYF.

This clone was seen more than once but under ten times. V and J are TRBV3-1 (or the pseudogene TRBV3-2) and TRBJ1-1; 9 bases align to TRBD1. The germline V gene encodes CDR1 LGHDT and CDR2 YNNKEL (reference sequence). The CDR3 loop spans 14 amino acids. Trimming cost V 6 bases and J 1 base; bases outside gene matches: 3. The CDR3 DNA sequence: TGTGCCAGCAGGGACAGGGGAGCGAACACTGAAGCTTTCTTT. It codes for CASRDRGANTEAFF.

The chain links TRBV5-1 to TRBJ2-6; 9 nucleotides agree with TRBD1. The CDR3 contains 17 residues. The V segment lost 3 bases and the J segment 12 bases; nucleotides outside the gene matches: 16. From germline, CDR1 is SGHRS and CDR2 YFSETQ. CDR3 sequence: CASSSTRQGTGFGVLTF. CDR3 coding DNA: TGCGCCAGCAGCTCTACCCGACAAGGGACAGGGTTTGGCGTCCTGACTTTC.

The rearrangement uses TRBV30 and TRBJ1-1; D is uncertain. Germline CDR1 is GTSNPN and CDR2 is SVGIG (reference sequence). Between the trimmed V and J ends, which lost 5 bases and 4 bases, there was a span of 8 bases. The CDR3 is 11 residues long. The DNA for the CDR3 is TGTGCCTGGGCTGGGCTCACTGAAGCTTTCTTT. This sequence encodes CAWAGLTEAFF.

This clone was detected a few times. The rearrangement uses TRBV5-1 and TRBJ2-7; 7 bases align to TRBD1. CDR1 and CDR2 from the germline V gene are SGHRS and YFSETQ. CDR3 length equals 15 residues. The J segment lost 2 bases and the V segment lost 4 bases, leaving 9 bases of the junction unmatched. The CDR3 DNA reads as TGCGCCAGCAGCCCAGACAGGGAAAAAGCCTACGAGCAGTACTTC. Its protein product is CASSPDREKAYEQYF.

The chain carries TRBV7-9 and TRBJ2-7, with D possibly matching TRBD1 (6 bases). The V end lost 4 bases, the J end lost 7 bases, and 8 bases lay between the germline ends. There are 11 residues in the CDR3. Germline-derived CDR1 and CDR2 are SEHNR and FQNEAQ (reference sequence). CDR3: CASSWGTEQYF. In nucleotides, the CDR3 is TGTGCCAGCAGCTGGGGGACAGAGCAGTACTTC.

The rearrangement joins TRBV9 to TRBJ1-5; D gene ambiguous. The V and J ends lost 1 base and 7 bases respectively, with 9 bases between them. The CDR3 is 13 amino acids. Germline lookup yields CDR1 SGDLS and CDR2 YYNGEE. CDR3 residues: CASSVSGAQPQHF. Written as DNA, the CDR3 is TGTGCCAGCAGCGTATCGGGAGCACAGCCCCAGCATTTT.

This clone was seen only once. The chain has TRBV18 and TRBJ1-1; D perhaps matches TRBD1 (5 bases). The CDR3 is made up of 16 amino acids. V was shortened by 3 bases and J by 0 bases, with 14 bases between the two germline ends. CDR1 KGHSH and CDR2 LQKENI come from the germline V gene. CDR3: CASSPYSQAMNTEAFF. The CDR3 DNA follows: TGTGCCAGCTCACCTTACTCACAGGCGATGAACACTGAAGCTTTCTTT.

This clone has just a few counts. V usage is TRBV27 and J usage is TRBJ2-3, with D perhaps matching TRBD2 (6 bases). This CDR3 comprises 15 residues. Germline loops: CDR1 MNHEY, CDR2 SMNVEV (reference sequence). The V end lost 6 bases, the J end lost 5 bases, and 18 bases lay between the germline ends. This CDR3 reads CASSRSDLEGDTQYF. DNA of the CDR3: TGTGCCAGCAGCCGTTCTGACTTGGAGGGAGATACGCAGTATTTT.

This clone was counted between two and nine times. This chain connects TRBV4-3 to TRBJ1-6; TRBD1 aligns across 7 bases. Germline values: CDR1 LGHNA, CDR2 YSLEER. The CDR3 runs 16 residues. V lost 0 bases to trimming and J lost 9 bases; unmatched junction nucleotides: 8. In DNA, the CDR3 is TGCGCCAGCAGCCAAGAAGGGGGCAGGGGCGGTTCACCCCTCCACTTT. Its protein product is CASSQEGGRGGSPLHF.

The V call is TRBV5-1, the J call TRBJ1-1, with D perhaps matching TRBD1 (6 bases). The V gene lost 4 bases and the J gene lost 0 bases, with 13 bases spanning the gap. Germline V gene lookup returns CDR1 SGHRS and CDR2 YFSETQ. The CDR3 totals 15 residues. CDR3 protein: CASSAVQGLNTEAFF. The DNA of the CDR3 is TGCGCCAGCAGCGCCGTACAGGGTCTGAACACTGAAGCTTTCTTT. The full variable domain, in which reference TRBV5-1 and TRBJ1-1 provide the parts outside the CDR3, is KAGVTQTPRYLIKTRGQQVTLSCSPISGHRSVSWYQQTPGQGLQFLFEYFSETQRNKGNFPGRFSGRQFSNSRSEMNVSTLELGDSALYLCASSAVQGLNTEAFFGQGTRLTVV.

The table lists this clone with a count of one. In nucleotides, the CDR3 is TGTGCCACCAGTCCATTCAGGCAGGGGGGATCAGATACGCAGTATTTT. The encoded protein is CATSPFRQGGSDTQYF. The chain combines TRBV24-1 with TRBJ2-3; possibly TRBD1 for D (7 bases). CDR1 is KGHDR, CDR2 SFDVKD, per germline. The V end lost 6 bases, the J end lost 4 bases, and 19 bases lay between the germline ends. The CDR3 contains 16 residues.

The chain carries TRBV5-1 and TRBJ2-2; D possibly corresponds to TRBD1 (7 bases). The V gene's germline CDR1 is SGHRS and CDR2 YFSETQ. V was pared by 4 bases and J by 2 bases, with 18 bases between. The CDR3 consists of 17 residues. DNA of the CDR3: TGCGCCAGCAGCCCCGAGGGGGCGGGAATCAACACCGGGGAGCTGTTTTTT. Translated: CASSPEGAGINTGELFF.

The CDR3 spells CASSFLAGPIGGYTF. Written as DNA, the CDR3 is TGTGCCAGCAGCTTTCTAGCGGGACCCATTGGTGGCTACACCTTC. The genes are TRBV11-2 and TRBJ1-2, with D perhaps matching TRBD1 (5 bases). Germline loops: CDR1 SGHAT, CDR2 FQNNGV. Trimming removed 3 bases at V and 7 bases at J, with 18 bases between. This CDR3 is 15 amino acids long.

V and J are TRBV9 and TRBJ1-3; 7 bases match TRBD1. The V segment lost 3 bases and the J segment 0 bases; nucleotides outside the gene matches: 6. The CDR3 consists of 16 residues. Per germline, CDR1 SGDLS and CDR2 YYNGEE. This chain's CDR3 is CASSASGTASGNTIYF. For the CDR3, the DNA is TGTGCCAGCAGCGCCTCCGGGACAGCCTCTGGAAACACCATATATTTT.

Only a few counts were recorded for this clone. The genes are TRBV2 and TRBJ1-2; D is undetermined. Trimming pared 7 bases from V and 2 bases from J, leaving 14 bases between. This CDR3 spans 14 amino acids. Looked up from germline, CDR1 is SNHLY and CDR2 is FYNNEI. The CDR3 bases are TGTGCCAGCACCGAAACCAGAGCGAACTATGGCTACACCTTC. Its translation: CASTETRANYGYTF.

CDR3 in amino acids: CASSPQAGALETQYF. Here the CDR3 DNA reads TGCGCCAGCAGCCCCCAAGCGGGGGCGCTGGAGACCCAGTACTTC. The chain is built from TRBV5-1 and TRBJ2-5; 8 positions match TRBD2. The CDR3 contains 15 residues. V shed 4 bases and J 5 bases; nucleotides not matched to a gene: 10. CDR1 and CDR2 from the germline V gene are SGHRS and YFSETQ.